This T cell receptor (beta chain) was sequenced for a study of blood T cell repertoires in COVID-19. Study summary: COVID-19 samples, acute and convalescent, were from the United States, Italy and Spain. PBMCs, B-cell-depleted T cells, or T cells provided the cDNA or gDNA that made up the material.

While infection was still active, Seattle patients were enrolled and then followed longitudinally. Per the study methods: Reference gene primer amplification yielded estimated nucleated cell counts. Method: immunoSEQ multiplex PCR; TCRdb's copy keeps in-frame clones and lacks some. Clone size and the V and J calls come from that table; the DNA yielded D and trimming. The sample contains over 150,000 clones, approximately 83% of which appear only once. Germline V gene data show CDR1 as MGHDK and CDR2 as SYGVNS. This CDR3 comprises 15 residues. Trimming removed 2 bases from V and 1 base from J, with 11 bases in between.

The sequencing sample was made of peripheral blood. This chain connects TRBV25-1 to TRBJ2-5; a possible D gene is TRBD2 (5 bases). The clonotype was recovered from a woman aged 40 to 55 with COVID-19, enrolled during active disease. The CDR3 bases are TGTGCCAGCAGTGAAAACGAAGCGGCCCAAGAGACCCAGTACTTC. It specifies CASSENEAAQETQYF.